A single T cell receptor (beta chain) is shown here with its context. The data derive from a study of blood T cell repertoires in COVID-19. Study information: Samples representing acute and convalescent COVID-19 were sourced from the United States, Italy and Spain. Nucleic acid was either cDNA or gDNA, and it came from T cells, B-cell-depleted T cells, or PBMCs.

V lost 5 bases to trimming and J lost 0 bases; unmatched junction nucleotides: 7. Germline V gives CDR1 ENHRY, CDR2 SYGVKD. The CDR3 runs to 17 residues. Using immunoSEQ multiplex PCR, the repertoire was profiled, and TCRdb retains in-frame clones only, with some absent. The table shows hundreds of thousands of clones, with 75% to 90% occurring only once. The material sequenced was peripheral blood. The chain couples TRBV10-3 to TRBJ1-2; 12 nucleotides line up with TRBD1. The receptor was isolated from a woman aged 25 to 45 with acute or convalescent COVID-19. The CDR3, as DNA: TGTGCCATCAGTCACCGGGACAGGGGGCAAACTAACTATGGCTACACCTTC. It specifies CAISHRDRGQTNYGYTF.